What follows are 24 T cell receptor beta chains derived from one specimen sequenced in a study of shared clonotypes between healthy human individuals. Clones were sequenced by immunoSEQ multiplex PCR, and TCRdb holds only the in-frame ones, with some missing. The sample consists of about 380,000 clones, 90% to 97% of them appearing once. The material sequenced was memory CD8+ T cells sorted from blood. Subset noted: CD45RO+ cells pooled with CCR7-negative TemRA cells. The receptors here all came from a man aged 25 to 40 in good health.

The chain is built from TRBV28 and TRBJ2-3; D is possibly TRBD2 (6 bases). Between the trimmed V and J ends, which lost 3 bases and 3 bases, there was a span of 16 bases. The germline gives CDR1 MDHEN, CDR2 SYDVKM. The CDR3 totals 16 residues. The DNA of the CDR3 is TGTGCCAGCAGTTTCTTGGGGACTCAAGAAACAGATACGCAGTATTTT. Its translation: CASSFLGTQETDTQYF.

CDR3 protein: CASSPGQGPEAFF. The CDR3 DNA follows: TGCGCCAGCAGCCCGGGACAGGGCCCTGAAGCTTTCTTT. The chain links TRBV5-1 to TRBJ1-1; TRBD1 agrees at 9 bases. CDR1 is SGHRS and CDR2 is YFSETQ in the germline V gene. CDR3 length equals 13 residues. Germline trimming cut 4 bases from V and 6 bases from J; bases unmatched to any gene: 4. The full variable domain, its missing parts supplied by reference TRBV5-1 and TRBJ1-1, is KAGVTQTPRYLIKTRGQQVTLSCSPISGHRSVSWYQQTPGQGLQFLFEYFSETQRNKGNFPGRFSGRQFSNSRSEMNVSTLELGDSALYLCASSPGQGPEAFFGQGTRLTVV.

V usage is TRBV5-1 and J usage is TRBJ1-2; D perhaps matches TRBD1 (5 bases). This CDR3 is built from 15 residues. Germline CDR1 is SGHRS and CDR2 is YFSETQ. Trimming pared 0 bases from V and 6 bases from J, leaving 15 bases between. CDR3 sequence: CASSLAQGREDGYTF. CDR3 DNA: TGCGCCAGCAGCTTGGCCCAGGGAAGGGAGGATGGCTACACCTTC.

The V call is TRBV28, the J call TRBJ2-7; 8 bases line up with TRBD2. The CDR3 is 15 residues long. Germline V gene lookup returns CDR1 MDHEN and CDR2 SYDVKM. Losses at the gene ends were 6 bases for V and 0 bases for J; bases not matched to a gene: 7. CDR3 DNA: TGTGCCAGCAGGCTTACTAGCGGAAACTCCTACGAGCAGTACTTC. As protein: CASRLTSGNSYEQYF.

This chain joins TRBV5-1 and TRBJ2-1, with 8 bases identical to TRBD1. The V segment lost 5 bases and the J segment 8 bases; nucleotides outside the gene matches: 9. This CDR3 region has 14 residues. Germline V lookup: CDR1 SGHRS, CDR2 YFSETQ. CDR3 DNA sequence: TGCGCCAGCAGTTGGACAGGGTTAATTTATGAGCAGTTCTTC. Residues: CASSWTGLIYEQFF.

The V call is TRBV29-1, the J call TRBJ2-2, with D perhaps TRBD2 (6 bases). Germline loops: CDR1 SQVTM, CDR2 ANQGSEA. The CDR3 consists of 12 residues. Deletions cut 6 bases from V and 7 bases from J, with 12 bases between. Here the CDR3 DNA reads TGCAGCGTCCGGACTATTGACGGGGAGCTGTTTTTT. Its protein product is CSVRTIDGELFF.

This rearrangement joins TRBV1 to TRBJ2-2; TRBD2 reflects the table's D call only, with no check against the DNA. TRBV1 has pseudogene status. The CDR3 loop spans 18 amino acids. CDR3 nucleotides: TGCACCAGCAGGGGGACAGCGGGAGTGGACCAAAACACCGGGGAGCTGTTTTTT. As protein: CTSRGTAGVDQNTGELFF.

The CDR3 region has the DNA TGTGCCAGCAGTTTACTTCTTGGCGTGGCGTCGGAGTATTTT. Translation: CASSLLLGVASEYF. The J gene is TRBJ2-3, the V gene TRBV28; the D is unclear. Trimming removed 2 bases at V and 13 bases at J, with 19 bases between. The CDR3 contains 14 residues. Germline values: CDR1 MDHEN, CDR2 SYDVKM.

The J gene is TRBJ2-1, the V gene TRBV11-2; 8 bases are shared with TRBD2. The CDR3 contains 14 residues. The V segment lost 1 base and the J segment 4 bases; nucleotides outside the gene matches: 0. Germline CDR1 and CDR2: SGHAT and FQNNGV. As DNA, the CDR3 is TGTGCCAGCAGCTTAGCTAGCGGGTACAATGAGCAGTTCTTC. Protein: CASSLASGYNEQFF.

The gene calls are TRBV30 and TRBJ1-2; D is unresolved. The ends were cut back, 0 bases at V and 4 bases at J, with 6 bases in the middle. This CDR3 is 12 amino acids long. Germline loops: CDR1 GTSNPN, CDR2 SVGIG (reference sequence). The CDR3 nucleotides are TGTGCCTGGAGTGTACAGCCCTATGGCTACACCTTC. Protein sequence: CAWSVQPYGYTF.

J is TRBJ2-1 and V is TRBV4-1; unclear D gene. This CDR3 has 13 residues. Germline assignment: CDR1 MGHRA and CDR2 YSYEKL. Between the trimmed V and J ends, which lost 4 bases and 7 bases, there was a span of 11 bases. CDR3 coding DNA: TGCGCCAGCAGCCGAAGCCATTCTAATGAGCAGTTCTTC. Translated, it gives CASSRSHSNEQFF.

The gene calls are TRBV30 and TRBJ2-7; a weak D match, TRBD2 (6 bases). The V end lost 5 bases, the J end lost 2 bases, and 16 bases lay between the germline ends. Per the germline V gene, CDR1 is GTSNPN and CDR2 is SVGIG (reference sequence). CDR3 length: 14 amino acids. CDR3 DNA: TGTGCCTGGTCGGGAGATGGGCCCCCCTACGAGCAGTACTTC. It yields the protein CAWSGDGPPYEQYF.

Written as DNA, the CDR3 is TGTGCCAGCAGTCTCCGGACAGGGAGGGAGCAGTACTTC. Translated, it gives CASSLRTGREQYF. The chain combines TRBV6-5 with TRBJ2-7, with TRBD1 matching over 8 bases. Trimming at V came to 5 bases and at J to 7 bases, leaving 7 bases not matched to a gene. Germline lookup yields CDR1 MNHEY and CDR2 SVGAGI. This CDR3 region has 13 residues.

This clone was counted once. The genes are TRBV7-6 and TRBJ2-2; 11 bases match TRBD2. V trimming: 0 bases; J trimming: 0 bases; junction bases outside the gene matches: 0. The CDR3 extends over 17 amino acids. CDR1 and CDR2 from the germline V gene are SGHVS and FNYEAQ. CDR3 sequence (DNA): TGTGCCAGCAGCTTAGCTAGCGGGAGGGCGAACACCGGGGAGCTGTTTTTT. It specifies CASSLASGRANTGELFF.

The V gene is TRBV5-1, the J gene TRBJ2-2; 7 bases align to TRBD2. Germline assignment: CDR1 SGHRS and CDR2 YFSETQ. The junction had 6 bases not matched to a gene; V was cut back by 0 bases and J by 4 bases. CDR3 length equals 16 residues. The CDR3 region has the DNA TGCGCCAGCAGCTTGGTACGACTAGCTACCACCGGGGAGCTGTTTTTT. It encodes CASSLVRLATTGELFF.

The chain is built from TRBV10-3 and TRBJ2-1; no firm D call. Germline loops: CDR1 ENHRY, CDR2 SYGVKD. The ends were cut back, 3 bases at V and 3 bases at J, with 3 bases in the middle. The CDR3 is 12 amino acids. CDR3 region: CAISEVYNEQFF. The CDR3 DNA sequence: TGTGCCATCAGTGAAGTCTACAATGAGCAGTTCTTC.

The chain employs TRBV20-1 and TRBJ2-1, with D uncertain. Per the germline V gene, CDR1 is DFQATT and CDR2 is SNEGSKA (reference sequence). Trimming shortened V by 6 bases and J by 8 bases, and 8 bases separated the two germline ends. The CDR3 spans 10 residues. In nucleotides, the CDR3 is TGCAGTGCCCCCCTTTATGAGCAGTTCTTC. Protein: CSAPLYEQFF.

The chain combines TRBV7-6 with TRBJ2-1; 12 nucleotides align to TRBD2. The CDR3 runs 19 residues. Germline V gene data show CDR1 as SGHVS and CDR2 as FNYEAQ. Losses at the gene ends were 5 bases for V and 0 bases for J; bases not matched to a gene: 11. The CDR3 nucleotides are TGTGCCAGCAGCCCCCGGACTAGCGGGACTCTAAGCTCCTACAATGAGCAGTTCTTC. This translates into CASSPRTSGTLSSYNEQFF.

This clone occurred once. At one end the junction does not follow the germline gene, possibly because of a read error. The CDR3: CASSESGTGPFF. The CDR3, as DNA: TGTGCCAGCAGTGAATCCGGGACAGGCCCTTTCTTC. This rearrangement joins TRBV25-1 to TRBJ2-7; 8 bases align to TRBD1. The germline V gene encodes CDR1 MGHDK and CDR2 SYGVNS. The CDR3 length is 12 residues.

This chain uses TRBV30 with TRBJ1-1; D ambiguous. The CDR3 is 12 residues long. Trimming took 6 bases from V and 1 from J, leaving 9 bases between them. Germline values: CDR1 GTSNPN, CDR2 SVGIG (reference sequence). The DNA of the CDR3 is TGTGCCTGCCAGCCCGGGAACACTGAAGCTTTCTTT. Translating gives CACQPGNTEAFF.

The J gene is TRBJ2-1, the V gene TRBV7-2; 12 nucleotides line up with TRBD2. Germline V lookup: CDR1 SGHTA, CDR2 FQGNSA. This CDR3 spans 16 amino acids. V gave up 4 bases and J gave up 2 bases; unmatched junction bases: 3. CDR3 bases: TGTGCCAGCAGCTCAAGGACTAGCGGGACCTACAATGAGCAGTTCTTC. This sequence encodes CASSSRTSGTYNEQFF.

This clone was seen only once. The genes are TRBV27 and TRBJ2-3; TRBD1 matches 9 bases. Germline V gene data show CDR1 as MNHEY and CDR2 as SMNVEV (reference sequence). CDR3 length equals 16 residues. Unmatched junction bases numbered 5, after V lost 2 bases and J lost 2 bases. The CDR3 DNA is TGTGCCAGCAGTTTAACAGGGACAGGGAACACAGATACGCAGTATTTT. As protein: CASSLTGTGNTDTQYF.

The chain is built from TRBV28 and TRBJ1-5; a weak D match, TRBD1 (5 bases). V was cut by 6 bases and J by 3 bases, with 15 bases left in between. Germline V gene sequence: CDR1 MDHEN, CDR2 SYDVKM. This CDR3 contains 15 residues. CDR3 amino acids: CASSPLEGNNQPQHF. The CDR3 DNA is TGTGCCAGCAGCCCTTTAGAGGGGAACAATCAGCCCCAGCATTTT.

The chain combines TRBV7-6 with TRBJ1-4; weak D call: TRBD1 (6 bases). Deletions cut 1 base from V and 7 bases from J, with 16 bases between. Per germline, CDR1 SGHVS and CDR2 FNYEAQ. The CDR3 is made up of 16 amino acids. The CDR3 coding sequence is TGTGCCAGCAGCTTAGGTACAGGGAGTTACGGTGAAAAACTGTTTTTT. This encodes CASSLGTGSYGEKLFF.